The 30 T cell receptor beta chains below were found in one sample sequenced in a study of blood T cells in healthy people across ages (dated by TCRdb to between 2015 and 2017). The library was produced with 5' RACE. This sample was sequenced with an Illumina HiSeq 2500. A second PCR of roughly 7 to 11 cycles was run with a J-beta primer mix and a sample-barcoded 5' primer. TCRdb took the public reads, trimmed them with fastp at Q25, ran MiXCR for clone calling and kept in-frame beta chains. Every distinct CDR3 protein forms one entry, paired with its most common genes and DNA. This sample is represented by some 640,000 distinct CDR3 sequences; around 48% of them were singletons. The ten largest clonotypes hold under 35% of the sample. Sample: blood. Receptor source: an older woman in good health.

The count of this clonotype is one. Relative to the germline gene, one junction end is altered; a read error may explain this. The rearrangement joins TRBV29-1 to TRBJ1-2; a possible D gene is TRBD1 (6 bases). Germline CDR1 is SQVTM and CDR2 is ANQGSEA. The length of the CDR3 is 15 residues. The CDR3 is CSVDWGRGGDYGCTF. The CDR3 region has the DNA TGCAGCGTTGACTGGGGACGAGGGGGGGACTATGGCTGCACCTTC.

The chain couples TRBV5-1 to TRBJ1-6; D is unclear. Germline-derived CDR1 and CDR2 are SGHRS and YFSETQ. The ends were cut back, 0 bases at V and 14 bases at J, with 15 bases in the middle. The CDR3 covers 14 residues. The CDR3 sequence is CASSLAGNPATLHF. The CDR3 DNA follows: TGCGCCAGCAGCTTGGCCGGGAACCCGGCGACCCTCCACTTT.

There are many counts of this clonotype. V gene TRBV4-2 combines with J gene TRBJ2-6, with D uncertain. V dropped 0 bases and J dropped 1 base, with 7 bases sitting between them. This CDR3 comprises 16 residues. Germline loops: CDR1 LGHNA, CDR2 YNFKEQ. DNA of the CDR3: TGTGCCAGCAGCCAAGATAGGTCATCTGGGGCCAACGTCCTGACTTTC. It translates to CASSQDRSSGANVLTF.

The chain has TRBV7-2 and TRBJ2-5, with D possibly TRBD1 on 6 matching bases. The J call may be wrong; the DNA end is better matched by TRBJ2-7. The CDR3 has 14 residues. Germline loops: CDR1 SGHTA, CDR2 FQGNSA. CDR3 loop: CASSLTQGFYEQYF. CDR3 nucleotides: TGTGCCAGCAGCTTAACCCAGGGGTTCTACGAGCAGTACTTC.

The table lists this clonotype with a count of one. The gene calls are TRBV20-1 and TRBJ2-7; 8 bases match TRBD2. Germline V CDR1 and CDR2: DFQATT, SNEGSKA (reference sequence). V trimming: 5 bases; J trimming: 6 bases; junction bases outside the gene matches: 9. The CDR3 has 13 amino acids. The DNA of the CDR3 is TGCAGTGCTCCCCGGGGCGGGAGGTCCGAGCAGTACTTC. Protein sequence: CSAPRGGRSEQYF.

This clonotype was recorded many times. V gene TRBV7-2 combines with J gene TRBJ2-4; tentative D call: TRBD2 (5 bases). Trimming cost V 5 bases and J 0 bases, with 8 bases left between them. The CDR3 runs to 14 residues. The germline gives CDR1 SGHTA, CDR2 FQGNSA. The CDR3 protein is CASSPGLAKNIQYF. CDR3 nucleotide sequence: TGTGCCAGCAGCCCGGGGTTAGCCAAAAACATTCAGTACTTC. The full variable domain, in which reference TRBV7-2 and TRBJ2-4 provide the parts outside the CDR3, is GAGVSQSPSNKVTEKGKDVELRCDPISGHTALYWYRQSLGQGLEFLIYFQGNSAPDKSGLPSDRFSAERTGGSVSTLTIQRTQQEDSAVYLCASSPGLAKNIQYFGAGTRLSVL.

The chain is built from TRBV7-2 and TRBJ1-1; 7 bases agree with TRBD1. This CDR3 contains 16 residues. With 5 bases clipped from V and 5 bases from J, the junction kept 14 bases outside the gene matches. Germline V gives CDR1 SGHTA, CDR2 FQGNSA. CDR3 sequence (DNA): TGTGCCAGCAGCAAAAACAGGGGCCTAACCCAAACTGAAGCTTTCTTT. It is translated as CASSKNRGLTQTEAFF. Using reference TRBV7-2 and TRBJ1-1 for the parts outside the CDR3, the full variable domain is GAGVSQSPSNKVTEKGKDVELRCDPISGHTALYWYRQSLGQGLEFLIYFQGNSAPDKSGLPSDRFSAERTGGSVSTLTIQRTQQEDSAVYLCASSKNRGLTQTEAFFGQGTRLTVV.

The chain employs TRBV4-2 and TRBJ1-1; D unclear. Between the trimmed V and J ends, which lost 1 base and 0 bases, there was a span of 24 bases. This CDR3 spans 20 amino acids. Germline V gene data show CDR1 as LGHNA and CDR2 as YNFKEQ. The CDR3 is CASSQGVLGSWTDMNTEAFF. In nucleotides, the CDR3 is TGTGCCAGCAGCCAAGGGGTTTTAGGTTCGTGGACTGATATGAACACTGAAGCTTTCTTT.

This clonotype was detected only a few times. The rearrangement links TRBV20-1 to TRBJ2-7, with 10 bases identical to TRBD2. The end of the DNA fits TRBJ2-5 better, so the J call may be wrong. Germline V gives CDR1 DFQATT, CDR2 SNEGSKA (reference sequence). The CDR3 runs to 15 residues. The CDR3 region has the DNA TGCAGTGCTAGAGATCTAGCGGGAGCGTGGGAGACCCAGTACTTC. This gives the protein CSARDLAGAWETQYF.

The chain uses TRBV7-2 and TRBJ2-1, with 8 bases identical to TRBD2. The V segment lost 3 bases and the J segment 0 bases; nucleotides outside the gene matches: 4. CDR3 size: 16 residues. Germline V gene data show CDR1 as SGHTA and CDR2 as FQGNSA. The CDR3 DNA reads as TGTGCCAGCAGCTTGAGCGGGAGCCTCTCCTACAATGAGCAGTTCTTC. Encoded protein: CASSLSGSLSYNEQFF. Complete variable domain (other parts from reference TRBV7-2 and TRBJ2-1): GAGVSQSPSNKVTEKGKDVELRCDPISGHTALYWYRQSLGQGLEFLIYFQGNSAPDKSGLPSDRFSAERTGGSVSTLTIQRTQQEDSAVYLCASSLSGSLSYNEQFFGPGTRLTVL.

In its sample, this clonotype was seen a few times. The chain is built from TRBV6-2 or TRBV6-3 and TRBJ2-7, with unresolved D. V gave up 6 bases and J gave up 2 bases, with 11 bases separating them. CDR3 size: 13 residues. The V gene's germline CDR1 is MNHEY and CDR2 SVGEGT. CDR3 in amino acids: CASRTDRTYEQYF. The CDR3 region has the DNA TGTGCCAGCAGAACAGACCGTACCTACGAGCAGTACTTC.

This sequence joins TRBV3-1 and TRBJ1-6, with a weak D call TRBD1 (6 bases). Trimming removed 6 bases at V and 7 bases at J, with 16 bases between. This CDR3 is 15 amino acids long. Germline V gives CDR1 LGHDT, CDR2 YNNKEL (reference sequence). Here the CDR3 reads CASSLMAGANSPLHF. CDR3 nucleotides: TGTGCCAGCAGTCTTATGGCAGGGGCGAATTCACCCCTCCACTTT.

In its sample, this clonotype was seen once. This chain links TRBV5-1 with TRBJ1-6; no reliable D call. In germline, CDR1 is SGHRS, CDR2 YFSETQ. Trimming cost V 5 bases and J 0 bases, with 21 bases left between them. This CDR3 is 19 amino acids long. DNA for the CDR3: TGCGCCAGCAGGTTTGATCTTAACAGCGCGAGCTCCTATAATTCACCCCTCCACTTT. As protein: CASRFDLNSASSYNSPLHF. Using reference TRBV5-1 and TRBJ1-6 for the parts outside the CDR3, the full variable domain is KAGVTQTPRYLIKTRGQQVTLSCSPISGHRSVSWYQQTPGQGLQFLFEYFSETQRNKGNFPGRFSGRQFSNSRSEMNVSTLELGDSALYLCASRFDLNSASSYNSPLHFGNGTRLTVT.

The chain carries TRBV12-3 or TRBV12-4 and TRBJ1-4, with 7 nucleotides matching TRBD1. This CDR3 spans 14 amino acids. V lost 6 bases and J lost 7; bases outside the gene matches: 8. Here the CDR3 reads CASSPQGLAEKLFF. DNA of the CDR3: TGTGCCAGCAGCCCACAGGGGTTAGCTGAAAAACTGTTTTTT.

This clonotype was recorded a few times. The chain employs TRBV5-1 and TRBJ2-5; 8 bases agree with TRBD2. Germline CDR1 is SGHRS and CDR2 is YFSETQ. J was trimmed by 3 bases and V by 0 bases; bases with no gene match: 4. This CDR3 contains 15 residues. The CDR3 DNA reads as TGCGCCAGCAGCTTGGGTTCGGGAGGGAAAGAGACCCAGTACTTC. Translation gives CASSLGSGGKETQYF.

There are a few counts of this clonotype. This chain joins TRBV20-1 and TRBJ2-6, with D uncertain. The V gene's germline CDR1 is DFQATT and CDR2 SNEGSKA (reference sequence). Between the trimmed V and J ends, which lost 3 bases and 0 bases, there was a span of 6 bases. This CDR3 contains 14 residues. The CDR3 here is CSARRFSGANVLTF. The DNA for the CDR3 is TGCAGTGCTAGGCGGTTCTCTGGGGCCAACGTCCTGACTTTC.

The chain carries TRBV20-1 and TRBJ1-2; D uncertain. The CDR3 covers 13 residues. CDR1 DFQATT and CDR2 SNEGSKA come from the germline V gene (reference sequence). V gave up 2 bases and J gave up 0 bases, with 7 bases separating them. CDR3 protein: CSARPPANYGYTF. For the CDR3, the DNA is TGCAGTGCTAGACCACCAGCTAACTATGGCTACACCTTC.

V is TRBV20-1 and J is TRBJ2-3; D is ambiguous. With 4 bases removed from V and 2 bases from J, the gap between germline ends came to 13 bases. The germline V gene encodes CDR1 DFQATT and CDR2 SNEGSKA (reference sequence). The CDR3 runs 14 residues. CDR3 region: CSATVWDTTDTQYF. CDR3 in DNA: TGCAGTGCTACTGTTTGGGATACCACAGATACGCAGTATTTT.

The chain recombines TRBV20-1 with TRBJ1-2; D is unresolved. V lost 7 bases, J lost 6 bases, and 21 bases lay in between. The germline V gene has CDR1 DFQATT and CDR2 SNEGSKA (reference sequence). This CDR3 comprises 14 residues. The chain's CDR3 is CSVWELPIANGYTF. The DNA of the CDR3 is TGCAGTGTCTGGGAACTTCCGATAGCAAATGGCTACACCTTC.

The rearrangement uses TRBV7-2 and TRBJ1-4; D uncertain. The CDR3 totals 19 residues. Germline assignment: CDR1 SGHTA and CDR2 FQGNSA. Trimming removed 2 bases from V and 0 bases from J, with 19 bases in between. For the CDR3, the DNA is TGTGCCAGCAGCTTAAAGCAGGCCTCAATCTTTGCAACTAATGAAAAACTGTTTTTT. It translates to CASSLKQASIFATNEKLFF.

The V gene is TRBV7-7, the J gene TRBJ2-5; D may match TRBD1 or TRBD2 (5 bases each). Germline CDR1 SSHAT, CDR2 FNYEAQ (reference sequence). Trimming removed 5 bases at V and 5 bases at J, with 18 bases between. The CDR3 has 15 amino acids. CDR3 nucleotides: TGTGCCAGCAGCCGCTTGGGACCGCTCGGGGAGACCCAGTACTTC. Translating gives CASSRLGPLGETQYF.

The chain recombines TRBV7-9 with TRBJ2-4, with 8 bases aligning to TRBD1. The end of the DNA fits TRBJ2-7 better, so the J call may be wrong. In germline, CDR1 is SEHNR, CDR2 FQNEAQ (reference sequence). The CDR3 is 14 residues long. The DNA for the CDR3 is TGTGCCAGCAGCTTAGACGGACAGGGCTACGAGCAGTACTTC. It is translated as CASSLDGQGYEQYF.

The table lists this clonotype with a few counts. The V call is TRBV10-3, the J call TRBJ2-3; 14 bases align to TRBD2. The junction had 4 bases not matched to a gene; V was cut back by 4 bases and J by 4 bases. This CDR3 region has 16 residues. The germline CDR1 and CDR2 sequences are ENHRY and SYGVKD. In DNA, the CDR3 is TGTGCCATCAGTGCGACTAGCGGGAGGGGCCCAGATACGCAGTATTTT. Encoded protein: CAISATSGRGPDTQYF.

The V call is TRBV29-1, the J call TRBJ2-3, with D possibly being TRBD2 (5 bases). V lost 1 base, J lost 14 bases, and 13 bases lay in between. CDR3 length: 11 amino acids. The germline V gene has CDR1 SQVTM and CDR2 ANQGSEA. The CDR3: CSVEVGRSGYF. CDR3 in DNA: TGCAGCGTTGAAGTTGGCCGCAGCGGGTATTTT.

V gene TRBV20-1 combines with J gene TRBJ2-5; the D call may be TRBD1 or TRBD2 (5 bases each). Germline V gives CDR1 DFQATT, CDR2 SNEGSKA (reference sequence). CDR3 length equals 14 residues. V lost 6 bases and J 11 bases, leaving 25 bases between the germline ends. The CDR3 DNA reads TGCAGTGCCGTCCCACAGGCCCTCAAGGAGGAGCAGTACTTC. It yields the protein CSAVPQALKEEQYF.

The V and J genes are TRBV20-1 and TRBJ2-7; D is undetermined. The CDR3 contains 19 residues. Trimming pared 4 bases from V and 0 bases from J, leaving 28 bases between. From germline, CDR1 is DFQATT and CDR2 SNEGSKA (reference sequence). The chain's CDR3 is CSATPPLETPKRSSYEQYF. CDR3 bases: TGCAGTGCTACACCTCCGCTCGAGACACCAAAGAGGAGCTCCTACGAGCAGTACTTC.

J is TRBJ2-7 and V is TRBV6-2 or TRBV6-3; the match to TRBD1 covers 7 bases. This CDR3 has 16 residues. The V gene end was trimmed by 0 bases and the J gene end by 2 bases; junction bases not matched to a gene: 7. Germline CDR1 and CDR2: MNHEY and SVGEGT. As DNA, the CDR3 is TGTGCCAGCAGTTACTCGACGACAGGGAGACCCTACGAGCAGTACTTC. Amino acid sequence: CASSYSTTGRPYEQYF.

The chain couples TRBV2 to TRBJ2-2; 8 bases agree with TRBD1. The CDR3 covers 14 residues. Germline V gene data show CDR1 as SNHLY and CDR2 as FYNNEI. With V trimmed by 6 bases and J by 6 bases, 6 bases remained unmatched. CDR3 nucleotides: TGTGCCAGCAGGACACAGGGGGTCTCCGGGGAGCTGTTTTTT. It encodes CASRTQGVSGELFF. The whole variable domain, filled in from reference TRBV2 and TRBJ2-2, reads EPEVTQTPSHQVTQMGQEVILRCVPISNHLYFYWYRQILGQKVEFLVSFYNNEISEKSEIFDDQFSVERPDGSNFTLKIRSTKLEDSAMYFCASRTQGVSGELFFGEGSRLTVL.

This clonotype was seen a handful of times. The J gene is TRBJ1-1, the V gene TRBV4-3; possibly TRBD1 for D (6 bases). This CDR3 has 15 amino acids. Trimming cost V 0 bases and J 6 bases, with 14 bases left between them. The germline V gene has CDR1 LGHNA and CDR2 YSLEER. CDR3 sequence: CASSQETYGGSEAFF. The DNA for the CDR3 is TGCGCCAGCAGCCAAGAGACGTACGGGGGCTCTGAAGCTTTCTTT.

The chain combines TRBV28 with TRBJ2-5, with 7 bases fitting TRBD1. The junction had 12 bases not matched to a gene; V was cut back by 4 bases and J by 4 bases. CDR1 and CDR2 (germline): MDHEN, SYDVKM. This CDR3 is built from 16 residues. The CDR3: CASSSPSRGSRETQYF. In DNA form, the CDR3 reads TGTGCCAGCAGTTCCCCTTCCAGGGGGTCGCGAGAGACCCAGTACTTC.